This entry concerns a single TCR beta chain. With a constant-region primer, TCR beta cDNA was made from 450 to 550 ng of total RNA. Nested multiplex PCR, run for three rounds with slightly modified ARM-PCR, yielded TCR beta libraries. Researchers ran the first two PCR rounds for around 10 cycles each with TRBV1-TRBV30 forward primers and a C-beta reverse primer. TCRdb independently ran MiXCR on the multiplex PCR reads; one entry per CDR3 protein. The table has 250,000 to 350,000 distinct CDR3 sequences, approximately 58% seen once; the top ten hold about 18%. These data are taken from a study of tumor-infiltrating lymphocytes in primary liver carcinoma. Study background: Patients comprised men and women whose ages fell between 30 and 69 years.

The authors took blood RNA from unsorted whole blood and also extracted germline DNA. This CDR3 is built from 14 residues. The germline V and J ends were trimmed by 7 bases and 3 bases, with 13 bases remaining between them. CDR1 MNHEY and CDR2 SVGEGT come from the germline V gene. Sequencing was carried out using peripheral blood. The V call is TRBV6-2 or TRBV6-3, the J call TRBJ1-5; TRBD1 might be the D (5 bases). The clonotype originates from a woman under 40 with primary liver carcinoma and hepatitis B virus infection. The CDR3: CASTRDRINQPQHF. CDR3 DNA: TGTGCCAGCACCAGGGACCGGATCAATCAGCCCCAGCATTTT.